What follows describes a single TCR beta chain. The CDR3 length is 14 residues. Germline values: CDR1 LGHNA, CDR2 YNFKEQ. Trimming cost V 5 bases and J 0 bases, with 8 bases left between them. The data belong to a study of blood T cell repertoires in COVID-19. Whole-study context: The study drew acute and convalescent COVID-19 samples from the United States, Italy and Spain.

Under the authors' procedure: The assay estimated nucleated cells by amplifying reference gene primers. TCRdb's copy holds only in-frame clones and misses some; the assay was immunoSEQ multiplex PCR. That table furnishes V, J and clone size, whereas the DNA furnished D and trimming. In the table there are 55,000 to 75,000 clones, about nine tenths of which are singletons. The sequence was obtained from a man in his forties or fifties with active COVID-19. The sequenced sample was peripheral blood. V usage is TRBV4-2 and J usage is TRBJ1-5; maybe TRBD1 (6 bases). The CDR3 bases are TGTGCCAGCAGCTGGGACAATAGCAATCAGCCCCAGCATTTT. Its protein product is CASSWDNSNQPQHF.